These T cell receptor beta chains were read from a single sample in a study of neoadjuvant anti-PD-1 for oral cavity cancer. Measured with immunoSEQ multiplex PCR; TCRdb has only the in-frame clones, and not every one. The sample includes tens of thousands of clones, roughly 90% of them seen just once. The input for sequencing was PBMCs, taken after nivolumab (anti-PD-1) treatment. Source of these receptors: a person aged 40 to 85 with oral cavity squamous cell carcinoma. Each CDR3 is given with its conserved first and last residue. Each record gives: V gene, J gene, CDR3 protein.

v_gene: TRBV4-1
j_gene: TRBJ2-7
CDR3aa: CASSNSDRTKYF

v_gene: TRBV29-1
j_gene: TRBJ1-1
CDR3aa: CSVAVNTEAFF

v_gene: TRBV5-6
j_gene: TRBJ2-5
CDR3aa: CASSLTGGDFETQYF

v_gene: TRBV5-8
j_gene: TRBJ2-1
CDR3aa: CASSKGALSLNEQFF

v_gene: TRBV15
j_gene: TRBJ2-7
CDR3aa: CATSRDRPGLTYEQYF

v_gene: TRBV18
j_gene: TRBJ2-2
CDR3aa: CASSLDLGLATGELFF

v_gene: TRBV10-3
j_gene: TRBJ2-5
CDR3aa: CAISVGTSGRIVETQYF

v_gene: TRBV13
j_gene: TRBJ1-1
CDR3aa: CASSPLGQWMNTEAFF

v_gene: TRBV5-1
j_gene: TRBJ1-6
CDR3aa: CASSLEGGQNSPLHF

v_gene: TRBV19
j_gene: TRBJ1-2
CDR3aa: CASSTRGQGGYGYTF

v_gene: TRBV10-3
j_gene: TRBJ2-2
CDR3aa: CAISIQGDTGELFF

v_gene: TRBV30
j_gene: TRBJ1-3
CDR3aa: CAWTGQNTGNTIYF

v_gene: TRBV15
j_gene: TRBJ2-1
CDR3aa: CATSRLRTSGGVNEQFF

v_gene: TRBV18
j_gene: TRBJ2-7
CDR3aa: CASSADSYEQYF

v_gene: TRBV7-8
j_gene: TRBJ2-2
CDR3aa: CASRKTGANTGELFF

v_gene: TRBV7-3
j_gene: TRBJ1-1
CDR3aa: CASIKGTNTEAFF

v_gene: TRBV5-6
j_gene: TRBJ1-1
CDR3aa: CASSFGTSYLNTEAFF

v_gene: TRBV28
j_gene: TRBJ1-2
CDR3aa: CASSLVGSGYGYTF

v_gene: TRBV4-2
j_gene: TRBJ2-3
CDR3aa: CASSQGERGRGDTQYF

v_gene: TRBV27
j_gene: TRBJ2-3
CDR3aa: CASSQRTDTQYF

v_gene: TRBV9
j_gene: TRBJ2-1
CDR3aa: CASSDRGGSYNEQFF

v_gene: TRBV18
j_gene: TRBJ2-7
CDR3aa: CASSPSGTSYEQYF

v_gene: TRBV11-1
j_gene: TRBJ2-7
CDR3aa: CASSLAPRDVEQYF

v_gene: TRBV4-1
j_gene: TRBJ1-2
CDR3aa: CASSHGTGIYGYTF

v_gene: TRBV11-2
j_gene: TRBJ2-5
CDR3aa: CASRKTGKEETQYF

v_gene: TRBV2
j_gene: TRBJ1-2
CDR3aa: CASRADRVLGYTF

v_gene: TRBV30
j_gene: TRBJ1-5
CDR3aa: CAWSVYSNQPQHF

v_gene: TRBV4-1
j_gene: TRBJ2-7
CDR3aa: CASSQVSAYEQYF

v_gene: TRBV5-4
j_gene: TRBJ2-5
CDR3aa: CASSFRAGAETQYF

v_gene: TRBV7-8
j_gene: TRBJ2-1
CDR3aa: CASSLQPVGSYNEQFF

v_gene: TRBV5-1
j_gene: TRBJ2-7
CDR3aa: CASSFQGTAYEQYF

v_gene: TRBV2
j_gene: TRBJ1-1
CDR3aa: CATPGGQGDTEAFF

v_gene: TRBV27
j_gene: TRBJ2-1
CDR3aa: CASSLAGGLDEQFF

v_gene: TRBV2
j_gene: TRBJ2-5
CDR3aa: CASLRDSRETQYF

v_gene: TRBV2
j_gene: TRBJ2-2
CDR3aa: CASSADKNTGELFF

v_gene: TRBV10-3
j_gene: TRBJ1-1
CDR3aa: CAISEQTGFSTEAFF

v_gene: TRBV28
j_gene: TRBJ2-2
CDR3aa: CASNRRPSGTGELFF

v_gene: TRBV5-4
j_gene: TRBJ2-5
CDR3aa: CASSRGQGQETQYF

v_gene: TRBV19
j_gene: TRBJ1-2
CDR3aa: CASSIDSGLGYTF

v_gene: TRBV2
j_gene: TRBJ1-5
CDR3aa: CASSEQGFQPQHF

v_gene: TRBV18
j_gene: TRBJ2-7
CDR3aa: CASSPGTYPSYEQYF

v_gene: TRBV30
j_gene: TRBJ2-7
CDR3aa: CAWSVPGGVGNHEQYF

v_gene: TRBV6-1
j_gene: TRBJ1-1
CDR3aa: CASSEKGGYTEAFF

v_gene: TRBV7-6
j_gene: TRBJ1-2
CDR3aa: CASSLGTGARRVYGYTF

v_gene: TRBV19
j_gene: TRBJ1-5
CDR3aa: CASSIRGRGMVNQPQHF

v_gene: TRBV2
j_gene: TRBJ1-5
CDR3aa: CASRREWNQPQHF

v_gene: TRBV25-1
j_gene: TRBJ1-1
CDR3aa: CASSETGGRSEAFF

v_gene: TRBV7-8
j_gene: TRBJ1-5
CDR3aa: CASSVTESNQPQHF

v_gene: TRBV6-1
j_gene: TRBJ2-5
CDR3aa: CASSEVGDRGIETQYF

v_gene: TRBV10-3
j_gene: TRBJ2-7
CDR3aa: CAIGVSGEQYF

v_gene: TRBV5-1
j_gene: TRBJ1-4
CDR3aa: CASSLEGREGEKLFF

v_gene: TRBV29-1
j_gene: TRBJ2-1
CDR3aa: CSVQGPASGTYNEQFF

v_gene: TRBV5-1
j_gene: TRBJ2-1
CDR3aa: CASSLAKEVFIDEQFF

v_gene: TRBV5-1
j_gene: TRBJ2-1
CDR3aa: CASSFPLTSGRLSYNEQFF

v_gene: TRBV5-1
j_gene: TRBJ1-4
CDR3aa: CASSLGSGTDFEKLFF

v_gene: TRBV29-1
j_gene: TRBJ2-7
CDR3aa: CSVEDEGDTGSYEQYF

v_gene: TRBV4-1
j_gene: TRBJ2-2
CDR3aa: CASSQEGGRRGRTGELFF